This T cell receptor beta chain was documented in a study of blood T cell repertoires in COVID-19. This CDR3 comprises 14 residues. Unmatched junction bases numbered 5, after V lost 5 bases and J lost 4 bases. Germline V gene data show CDR1 as SEHNR and CDR2 as FQNEAQ (reference sequence). Assignments of participants to cohorts depended upon their own reported clinical history. Sequencing used immunoSEQ multiplex PCR; TCRdb keeps in-frame clones, though not all of them. The table has under 500,000 clones, 80% to 90% seen once. This clonotype originated in a man aged 30 to 39 who had recovered from COVID-19. This rearrangement joins TRBV7-9 to TRBJ2-7; 10 bases are shared with TRBD1. Input material: PBMCs or T cells enriched from blood (not recorded which). The CDR3 spells CASSATGGGYEQYF. The CDR3 DNA reads TGTGCCAGCAGCGCGACAGGGGGCGGGTACGAGCAGTACTTC.